These 9 T cell receptor beta chains originate from one sample sequenced in a study of identifying expanded T cells in peripheral blood. Using immunoSEQ multiplex PCR, the repertoire was profiled, and TCRdb retains in-frame clones only, with some absent. The sample has around 100,000 clones; around nine tenths are singletons. The sequenced sample was blood. These receptors came from a person between 18 and 69 years old in good health.

This clone was picked up a small number of times. The chain couples TRBV4-3 to TRBJ1-4, with 11 nucleotides matching TRBD1. J gave up 7 bases and V 0 bases, and 4 bases lay outside the gene matches. The CDR3 sequence is 16 residues long. Germline values: CDR1 LGHNA, CDR2 YSLEER. Written as DNA, the CDR3 is TGCGCCAGCAGCCAAGACCCGGGACAGGGGGGTGAAAAACTGTTTTTT. This translates into CASSQDPGQGGEKLFF.

This chain joins TRBV5-6 and TRBJ1-3, with a weak D call TRBD1 (6 bases). The CDR3 runs to 16 residues. Deletions cut 1 base from V and 5 bases from J, with 16 bases between. In germline, CDR1 is SGHDT, CDR2 YYEEEE. In DNA form, the CDR3 reads TGTGCCAGCAGCTTGCGGGGCCAGGGGTACAGAAACACCATATATTTT. Translating it yields CASSLRGQGYRNTIYF.

This sequence joins TRBV15 and TRBJ2-3, with TRBD2 identical over 14 bases. Germline CDR1 LNHNV, CDR2 YYDKDF (reference sequence). The V gene end was trimmed by 1 base and the J gene end by 2 bases; junction bases not matched to a gene: 5. The CDR3 runs 18 residues. In nucleotides, the CDR3 is TGTGCCACCAGCAGAGGACTAGCGGGGGGGCCCTACACAGATACGCAGTATTTT. Amino acid sequence: CATSRGLAGGPYTDTQYF.

The genes are TRBV10-3 and TRBJ1-1; D gene uncertain. The CDR3 runs to 14 residues. The germline V gene has CDR1 ENHRY and CDR2 SYGVKD. The V end was cut by 5 bases, the J end by 0 bases, with 10 bases between. CDR3 protein: CAISPSSMNTEAFF. Written as DNA, the CDR3 is TGTGCCATCAGTCCCTCCAGCATGAACACTGAAGCTTTCTTT.

V gene TRBV6-6 combines with J gene TRBJ1-5, with D perhaps TRBD1 (5 bases). Germline CDR1 reads MNHNY; CDR2 reads SVGAGI (reference sequence). This CDR3 is built from 15 residues. The V end was cut by 3 bases, the J end by 0 bases, with 9 bases between. The CDR3 nucleotides read TGTGCCAGCAGTTATAACAGGTATAGCAATCAGCCCCAGCATTTT. It codes for CASSYNRYSNQPQHF.

This clone occurred a few times. The chain is built from TRBV25-1 and TRBJ2-3; no reliable D call. Trimming shortened V by 2 bases and J by 0 bases, and 15 bases separated the two germline ends. The germline V gene has CDR1 MGHDK and CDR2 SYGVNS. The CDR3 is 17 residues long. CDR3 DNA: TGTGCCAGCAGTGAACTAGGATTTAGCTGGAGCACAGATACGCAGTATTTT. The encoded protein is CASSELGFSWSTDTQYF. Drawing the rest from reference TRBV25-1 and TRBJ2-3, the complete variable domain is EADIYQTPRYLVIGTGKKITLECSQTMGHDKMYWYQQDPGMELHLIHYSYGVNSTEKGDLSSESTVSRIRTEHFPLTLESARPSHTSQYLCASSELGFSWSTDTQYFGPGTRLTVL.

This chain links TRBV5-1 with TRBJ2-1; the match to TRBD2 covers 10 bases. Losses at the gene ends were 4 bases for V and 2 bases for J; bases not matched to a gene: 3. The CDR3 consists of 15 residues. The germline V gene encodes CDR1 SGHRS and CDR2 YFSETQ. The CDR3 region has the DNA TGCGCCAGCAGCCAGAGCGGGGGGGCCTACAATGAGCAGTTCTTC. Its protein is CASSQSGGAYNEQFF.

The chain employs TRBV4-2 and TRBJ1-2, with D maybe TRBD1 (6 bases). The CDR3 is 15 residues long. CDR1 is LGHNA and CDR2 is YNFKEQ in the germline V gene. V was trimmed by 1 base and J by 8 bases, leaving 17 bases between them. The DNA for the CDR3 is TGTGCCAGCAGCCAAGGGAATGGACAGACCGGCGGCTACACCTTC. This codes for CASSQGNGQTGGYTF.

This sequence joins TRBV19 and TRBJ1-4, with D hard to call. The germline V gene encodes CDR1 LNHDA and CDR2 SQIVND (reference sequence). The CDR3 contains 14 residues. The V gene lost 7 bases and the J gene lost 10 bases, with 19 bases spanning the gap. CDR3 nucleotides: TGTGCCAGTATGGGAACAGCTAGTGGAGTAAAACTGTTTTTT. The encoded protein is CASMGTASGVKLFF.